This is a list of T cell receptor beta chains from one sample in a study of response to subunit inactivated influenza vaccine. TCRdb reprocessed the RT-PCR reads with MiXCR, giving one entry per CDR3 protein. Among 450,000 to 600,000 distinct CDR3 sequences listed, about 15% were seen once. The specimen comprised CD4+ T cells sorted from PBMCs, sampled around 2 years after vaccination. These TCRs come from a man aged 50-75 years who received an inactivated influenza vaccine. Both conserved end residues are part of each CDR3. D genes are given only for firm matches. Some rows mark clone size as missing; the rest say once, few, many or name a class of expanded clone.

D gene: -
clone size: -
V gene: TRBV11-2
J gene: TRBJ2-5
CDR3 protein: CASSYGGVETQYF
CDR3 DNA: TGTGCCAGCAGCTATGGCGGGGTAGAGACCCAGTACTTC

D gene: -
clone size: -
V gene: TRBV4-2
J gene: TRBJ2-7
CDR3 protein: CASSQVGGRYYEQYF
CDR3 DNA: TGTGCCAGCAGCCAAGTAGGGGGGAGGTACTACGAGCAGTACTTC

D gene: -
clone size: few
V gene: TRBV6-2/TRBV6-3
J gene: TRBJ2-7
CDR3 protein: CASSAGAWRYF
CDR3 DNA: TGTGCCAGCAGTGCCGGGGCCTGGCGGTACTTC

D gene: -
clone size: -
V gene: TRBV7-3
J gene: TRBJ2-5
CDR3 protein: CASSAGVGPQETQYF
CDR3 DNA: TGTGCCAGCAGCGCCGGTGTGGGACCTCAAGAGACCCAGTACTTC

D gene: TRBD1
clone size: -
V gene: TRBV18
J gene: TRBJ2-2
CDR3 protein: CASSSGQGRTGELFF
CDR3 DNA: TGTGCCAGCTCATCGGGACAGGGCCGCACCGGGGAGCTGTTTTTT

D gene: -
clone size: few
V gene: TRBV5-1
J gene: TRBJ2-7
CDR3 protein: CASSLEGNWIHEQYF
CDR3 DNA: TGCGCCAGCAGCTTGGAAGGAAATTGGATCCACGAGCAGTACTTC

D gene: TRBD2
clone size: -
V gene: TRBV2
J gene: TRBJ2-1
CDR3 protein: CASNRAGSNEQFF
CDR3 DNA: TGTGCCAGCAATCGAGCGGGGTCCAATGAGCAGTTCTTC

D gene: TRBD1
clone size: few
V gene: TRBV29-1
J gene: TRBJ2-5
CDR3 protein: CSVTQGADLETQYF
CDR3 DNA: TGCAGCGTGACCCAGGGGGCCGACCTGGAGACCCAGTACTTC

D gene: TRBD1
clone size: few
V gene: TRBV7-2
J gene: TRBJ2-1
CDR3 protein: CASRPSGTVYNEQFF
CDR3 DNA: TGTGCCAGCAGGCCCTCCGGGACAGTATACAATGAGCAGTTCTTC

D gene: TRBD1
clone size: -
V gene: TRBV20-1
J gene: TRBJ2-7
CDR3 protein: CSAIPDRGGYEQYF
CDR3 DNA: TGCAGTGCTATCCCGGACAGGGGTGGTTACGAGCAGTACTTC

D gene: TRBD2
clone size: -
V gene: TRBV5-6
J gene: TRBJ2-1
CDR3 protein: CASSYFRSGGWDEQFF
CDR3 DNA: TGTGCCAGCAGCTATTTTCGGAGCGGGGGGTGGGATGAGCAGTTCTTC

D gene: -
clone size: -
V gene: TRBV12-3/TRBV12-4
J gene: TRBJ1-6
CDR3 protein: CASSFAGAGSPLHF
CDR3 DNA: TGTGCCAGCAGTTTTGCAGGGGCAGGTTCACCCCTCCACTTT

D gene: -
clone size: -
V gene: TRBV12-3/TRBV12-4
J gene: TRBJ1-6
CDR3 protein: CASRGRLGRNSPLHF
CDR3 DNA: TGTGCCAGCAGGGGACGCCTAGGGAGGAATTCACCCCTCCACTTT

D gene: TRBD1
clone size: few
V gene: TRBV20-1
J gene: TRBJ1-1
CDR3 protein: CSAVGQGVGEAFF
CDR3 DNA: TGCAGTGCTGTTGGACAGGGGGTCGGCGAAGCTTTCTTT

D gene: -
clone size: -
V gene: TRBV10-3
J gene: TRBJ2-6
CDR3 protein: CAINLGGSGANVLTF
CDR3 DNA: TGTGCCATCAATCTCGGGGGCTCTGGGGCCAACGTCCTGACTTTC

D gene: TRBD2
clone size: -
V gene: TRBV20-1
J gene: TRBJ2-1
CDR3 protein: CSAQGWTSGKVLNNEQFF
CDR3 DNA: TGCAGTGCCCAAGGATGGACTAGCGGGAAGGTCTTGAACAATGAGCAGTTCTTC

D gene: -
clone size: -
V gene: TRBV6-2/TRBV6-3
J gene: TRBJ2-1
CDR3 protein: CASKLTGYRNEQFF
CDR3 DNA: TGTGCCAGCAAGCTCACCGGGTATCGCAATGAGCAGTTCTTC

D gene: TRBD1
clone size: -
V gene: TRBV10-3
J gene: TRBJ2-7
CDR3 protein: CAITGTGGNEQYF
CDR3 DNA: TGTGCCATCACCGGGACAGGGGGGAACGAGCAGTACTTC

D gene: -
clone size: -
V gene: TRBV5-1
J gene: TRBJ2-7
CDR3 protein: CTSSPHGVEQYF
CDR3 DNA: TGCACCAGCAGCCCACATGGGGTAGAGCAGTACTTC

D gene: -
clone size: -
V gene: TRBV20-1
J gene: TRBJ2-3
CDR3 protein: CSASPQGGQNSDTQYF
CDR3 DNA: TGCAGTGCTAGTCCTCAGGGCGGGCAGAATTCAGATACGCAGTATTTT

D gene: -
clone size: once
V gene: TRBV6-1
J gene: TRBJ1-5
CDR3 protein: CASSEAQGGYSNQPQHF
CDR3 DNA: TGTGCCAGCAGTGAAGCTCAGGGTGGGTATAGCAATCAGCCCCAGCATTTT

D gene: -
clone size: few
V gene: TRBV18
J gene: TRBJ2-1
CDR3 protein: CASSPNSGSYNEQFF
CDR3 DNA: TGTGCCAGCTCACCTAATAGCGGCTCCTACAATGAGCAGTTCTTC

D gene: -
clone size: -
V gene: TRBV4-1
J gene: TRBJ2-5
CDR3 protein: CASSQERVGETQYF
CDR3 DNA: TGCGCCAGCAGCCAAGAGAGGGTGGGAGAGACCCAGTACTTC

D gene: TRBD1
clone size: few
V gene: TRBV29-1
J gene: TRBJ2-7
CDR3 protein: CSVTTGSHEQYF
CDR3 DNA: TGCAGCGTGACGACAGGGAGCCACGAGCAGTACTTC

D gene: -
clone size: few
V gene: TRBV9
J gene: TRBJ2-2
CDR3 protein: CASSVAWGASNTGELFF
CDR3 DNA: TGTGCCAGCAGCGTAGCTTGGGGGGCTTCGAACACCGGGGAGCTGTTTTTT

D gene: -
clone size: many
V gene: TRBV12-3/TRBV12-4
J gene: TRBJ1-2
CDR3 protein: CASSHAGAMSGYTF
CDR3 DNA: TGTGCCAGCAGTCATGCAGGGGCGATGTCTGGCTACACCTTC

D gene: -
clone size: few
V gene: TRBV7-2
J gene: TRBJ1-2
CDR3 protein: CASTTYTGVNYGYTF
CDR3 DNA: TGTGCCAGCACCACTTATACCGGGGTTAACTATGGCTACACCTTC

D gene: TRBD1
clone size: few
V gene: TRBV2
J gene: TRBJ2-3
CDR3 protein: CASSWTGGTDTQYF
CDR3 DNA: TGTGCCAGCAGCTGGACAGGGGGCACAGATACGCAGTATTTT

D gene: -
clone size: few
V gene: TRBV5-1
J gene: TRBJ2-7
CDR3 protein: CASSLTGIGEQYF
CDR3 DNA: TGCGCCAGCAGCTTGACAGGGATAGGGGAGCAGTACTTC

D gene: TRBD2
clone size: many
V gene: TRBV28
J gene: TRBJ2-3
CDR3 protein: CASSLLAGTDTQYF
CDR3 DNA: TGTGCCAGCAGCCTACTAGCGGGCACAGATACGCAGTATTTT

D gene: -
clone size: -
V gene: TRBV10-1
J gene: TRBJ2-1
CDR3 protein: CASSELGSNEQFF
CDR3 DNA: TGCGCCAGCAGTGAGTTGGGTTCCAATGAGCAGTTCTTC

D gene: -
clone size: few
V gene: TRBV20-1
J gene: TRBJ1-5
CDR3 protein: CSVKQGNQPQHF
CDR3 DNA: TGCAGTGTTAAACAGGGTAATCAGCCCCAGCATTTT

D gene: TRBD2
clone size: -
V gene: TRBV11-2
J gene: TRBJ2-1
CDR3 protein: CASSLDFRSSGVYNEQFF
CDR3 DNA: TGTGCCAGCAGCTTAGATTTTCGGTCTAGCGGAGTTTACAATGAGCAGTTCTTC

D gene: -
clone size: -
V gene: TRBV10-3
J gene: TRBJ2-2
CDR3 protein: CAISSRGFGQTANTGELFF
CDR3 DNA: TGTGCCATCAGCAGTCGAGGGTTTGGCCAAACCGCGAACACCGGGGAGCTGTTTTTT

D gene: -
clone size: few
V gene: TRBV18
J gene: TRBJ2-5
CDR3 protein: CASSPVGGLQETQYF
CDR3 DNA: TGTGCCAGCTCACCAGTGGGGGGGCTCCAAGAGACCCAGTACTTC

D gene: -
clone size: many
V gene: TRBV7-2
J gene: TRBJ1-1
CDR3 protein: CASSPFGQYTEAFF
CDR3 DNA: TGTGCCAGCAGCCCCTTCGGACAGTACACTGAAGCTTTCTTT

D gene: TRBD2
clone size: few
V gene: TRBV3-1
J gene: TRBJ2-2
CDR3 protein: CASSQTTGGTGELFF
CDR3 DNA: TGTGCCAGCAGCCAAACCACGGGGGGCACCGGGGAGCTGTTTTTT

D gene: -
clone size: -
V gene: TRBV5-1
J gene: TRBJ1-5
CDR3 protein: CASRLEPMSNQPQHF
CDR3 DNA: TGCGCCAGCAGATTGGAGCCGATGAGCAATCAGCCCCAGCATTTT

D gene: -
clone size: once
V gene: TRBV5-2
J gene: TRBJ2-7
CDR3 protein: CASNRRGSYEQYF
CDR3 DNA: TGTGCCAGCAACCGGAGGGGTTCCTACGAGCAGTACTTC

D gene: -
clone size: -
V gene: TRBV4-3
J gene: TRBJ2-2
CDR3 protein: CASSQDRANTGELFF
CDR3 DNA: TGCGCCAGCAGCCAAGATAGGGCGAACACCGGGGAGCTGTTTTTT

D gene: -
clone size: few
V gene: TRBV20-1
J gene: TRBJ2-1
CDR3 protein: CSAKGGLLSYNEQFF
CDR3 DNA: TGCAGTGCTAAAGGTGGACTACTATCCTACAATGAGCAGTTCTTC

D gene: -
clone size: -
V gene: TRBV3-1
J gene: TRBJ2-5
CDR3 protein: CASSQDLSTPQETQYF
CDR3 DNA: TGTGCCAGCAGCCAAGATCTAAGTACACCGCAGGAGACCCAGTACTTC

D gene: TRBD1
clone size: few
V gene: TRBV24-1
J gene: TRBJ1-5
CDR3 protein: CATSDSDRVFQPQHF
CDR3 DNA: TGTGCCACCAGTGATTCAGACAGGGTTTTTCAGCCCCAGCATTTT

D gene: TRBD2
clone size: many
V gene: TRBV7-2
J gene: TRBJ2-2
CDR3 protein: CASSYSGGANGELFF
CDR3 DNA: TGTGCCAGCAGCTACAGCGGGGGGGCTAACGGGGAGCTGTTTTTT